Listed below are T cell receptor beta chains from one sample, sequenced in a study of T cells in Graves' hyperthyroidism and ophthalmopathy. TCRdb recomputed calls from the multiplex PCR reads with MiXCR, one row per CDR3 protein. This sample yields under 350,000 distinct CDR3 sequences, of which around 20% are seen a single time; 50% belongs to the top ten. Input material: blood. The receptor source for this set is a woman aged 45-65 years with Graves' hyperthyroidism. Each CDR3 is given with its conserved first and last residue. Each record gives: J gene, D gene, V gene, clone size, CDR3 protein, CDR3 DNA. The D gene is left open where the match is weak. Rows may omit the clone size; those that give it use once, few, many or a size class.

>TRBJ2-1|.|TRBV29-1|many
CSVRQGRDYEQFF
TGCAGCGTTAGACAGGGGAGGGACTATGAGCAGTTCTTC
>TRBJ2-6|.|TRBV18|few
CASSDTFGGSGANVLTF
TGTGCCAGCTCCGACACGTTCGGGGGCTCTGGGGCCAACGTCCTGACTTTC
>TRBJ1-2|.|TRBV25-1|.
CASNGRGRTDNYGYTF
TGTGCCTCAAACGGTCGTGGTAGGACAGATAACTATGGCTACACCTTC
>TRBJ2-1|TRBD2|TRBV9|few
CASSVGGGAYNEQFF
TGTGCCAGCAGCGTGGGCGGGGGGGCGTACAATGAGCAGTTCTTC
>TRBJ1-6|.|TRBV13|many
CASSTQTTNSPLHF
TGTGCCAGCAGCACTCAAACGACGAATTCACCCCTCCACTTT
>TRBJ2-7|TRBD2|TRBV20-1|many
CSARLAGEYEQYF
TGCAGTGCTAGACTAGCGGGAGAATACGAGCAGTACTTC
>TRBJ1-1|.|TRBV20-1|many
CSARDGGGTNTEAFF
TGCAGTGCTAGAGATGGTGGGGGTACGAACACTGAAGCTTTCTTT
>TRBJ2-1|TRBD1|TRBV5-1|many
CASIGTGGNEQFF
TGCGCCAGCATCGGGACAGGGGGCAATGAGCAGTTCTTC
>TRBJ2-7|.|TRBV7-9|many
CASSLVGREQYF
TGTGCCAGCAGCTTAGTGGGGAGGGAGCAGTACTTC
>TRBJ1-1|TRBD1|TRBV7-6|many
CASSPDRGVEAFF
TGTGCCAGCAGCCCGGACAGGGGCGTTGAAGCTTTCTTT
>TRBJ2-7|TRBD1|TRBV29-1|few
CSVERDRGVWGSYEQYF
TGCAGCGTTGAACGGGACAGGGGTGTCTGGGGCAGCTACGAGCAGTACTTC
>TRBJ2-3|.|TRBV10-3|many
CAISESRGLATDTQYF
TGTGCCATCAGTGAGTCCCGGGGTCTAGCTACAGATACGCAGTATTTT
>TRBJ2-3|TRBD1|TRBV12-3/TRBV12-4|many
CASNSLSGQGPDTQYF
TGTGCCAGCAATTCCTTGTCGGGACAGGGCCCAGATACGCAGTATTTT
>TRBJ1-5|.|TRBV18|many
CASSPEFSNQPQHF
TGTGCCAGCTCACCAGAGTTTAGCAATCAGCCCCAGCATTTT
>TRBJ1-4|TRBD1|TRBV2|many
CASSQTGGLTNEKLFF
TGTGCCAGCAGTCAGACAGGGGGCTTAACTAATGAAAAACTGTTTTTT
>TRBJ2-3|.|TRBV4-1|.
CASSQGRVVGNTDTQYF
TGCGCCAGCAGCCAAGGTCGAGTGGTCGGGAACACAGATACGCAGTATTTT
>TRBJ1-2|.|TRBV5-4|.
CASSRTVIANYGYTF
TGTGCCAGCAGCAGGACAGTTATAGCTAACTATGGCTACACCTTC
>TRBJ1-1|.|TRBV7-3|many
CASSSDKNTEAFF
TGTGCCAGCAGCTCGGACAAGAACACTGAAGCTTTCTTT
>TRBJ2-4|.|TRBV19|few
CASSGTRKNIQYF
TGTGCCAGTAGCGGAACGCGGAAAAACATTCAGTACTTC
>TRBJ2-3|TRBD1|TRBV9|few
CASSVGPGQGRTDTQYF
TGTGCCAGCAGCGTGGGCCCCGGACAGGGCCGCACAGATACGCAGTATTTT
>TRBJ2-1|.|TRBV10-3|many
CAISGDVNEQFF
TGTGCCATCAGTGGGGATGTCAATGAGCAGTTCTTC
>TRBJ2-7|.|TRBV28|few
CASSVKYEQYF
TGTGCCAGCAGCGTCAAATACGAGCAGTACTTC
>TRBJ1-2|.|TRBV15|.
CATSRVAVSGSYGYTF
TGTGCCACCAGCAGAGTAGCAGTGTCGGGTAGCTATGGCTACACCTTC
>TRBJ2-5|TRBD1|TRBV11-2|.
CASSLYRTGQETQYF
TGTGCCAGCAGCTTATACAGGACAGGGCAAGAGACCCAGTACTTC
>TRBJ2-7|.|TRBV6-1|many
CASSWGEAYEQYF
TGTGCCAGCAGCTGGGGAGAAGCCTACGAGCAGTACTTC
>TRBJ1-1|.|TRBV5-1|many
CASSLATANTEAFF
TGCGCCAGCAGCTTGGCGACAGCGAACACTGAAGCTTTCTTT
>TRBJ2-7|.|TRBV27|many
CASSLFPLGSYEQYF
TGTGCCAGCAGTTTATTTCCCCTGGGGTCCTACGAGCAGTACTTC
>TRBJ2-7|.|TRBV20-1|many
CSASGAARAYEQYF
TGCAGTGCTAGTGGGGCCGCGAGGGCCTACGAGCAGTACTTC
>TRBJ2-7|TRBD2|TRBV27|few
CASRSVGGGYEQYF
TGTGCCAGCAGATCAGTGGGCGGGGGCTACGAGCAGTACTTC
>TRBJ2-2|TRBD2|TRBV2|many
CASSELAGVNGELFF
TGTGCCAGCAGTGAACTAGCGGGAGTAAACGGGGAGCTGTTTTTT
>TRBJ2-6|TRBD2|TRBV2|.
CASSLAGDESGANVLTF
TGTGCCAGCAGCTTAGCGGGGGACGAATCTGGGGCCAACGTCCTGACTTTC
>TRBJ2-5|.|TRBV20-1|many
CSARDGGRETQYF
TGCAGTGCTAGAGATGGGGGGAGAGAGACCCAGTACTTC
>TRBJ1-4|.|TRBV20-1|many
CSARASPPEKLFF
TGCAGTGCTCGGGCCTCTCCACCGGAAAAACTGTTTTTT
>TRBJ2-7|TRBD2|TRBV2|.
CASSPGLAASYEQYF
TGTGCCAGCAGCCCGGGACTAGCGGCCTCCTACGAGCAGTACTTC
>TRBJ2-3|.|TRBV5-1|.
CASRLAILSTDTQYF
TGCGCCAGCCGCTTAGCGATTCTTAGCACAGATACGCAGTATTTT
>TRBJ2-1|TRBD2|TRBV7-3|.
CASSAQGLAGPSYNEQFF
TGTGCCAGCAGCGCCCAAGGACTAGCGGGCCCCTCCTACAATGAGCAGTTCTTC
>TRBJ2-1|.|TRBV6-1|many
CASSESEGGHNEQFF
TGTGCCAGCAGCGAGTCTGAGGGAGGCCACAATGAGCAGTTCTTC
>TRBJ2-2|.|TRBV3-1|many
CASSQEIGTGELFF
TGTGCCAGCAGCCAAGAAATAGGGACCGGGGAGCTGTTTTTT
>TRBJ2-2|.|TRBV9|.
CASSSLGGGTGELFF
TGTGCCAGCAGCTCCTTGGGGGGAGGTACCGGGGAGCTGTTTTTT
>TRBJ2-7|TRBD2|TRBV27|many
CASRGLAGPTYEQYF
TGTGCCAGCAGAGGACTAGCGGGCCCCACCTACGAGCAGTACTTC
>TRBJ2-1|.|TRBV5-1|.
CASSLENSYNEQFF
TGCGCCAGCAGCTTGGAAAACAGTTACAATGAGCAGTTCTTC
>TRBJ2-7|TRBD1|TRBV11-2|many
CASSLGQSYEQYF
TGTGCCAGCAGCTTGGGACAGTCCTACGAGCAGTACTTC
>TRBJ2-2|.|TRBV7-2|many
CASSLFVSRELFF
TGTGCCAGCAGCTTATTTGTAAGCAGGGAGCTGTTTTTT
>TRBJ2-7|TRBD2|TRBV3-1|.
CASSLKSGGSEQYF
TGTGCCAGCAGTCTGAAGAGCGGGGGATCTGAGCAGTACTTC
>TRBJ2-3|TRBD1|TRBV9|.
CASSVQPGGLALADTQYF
TGTGCCAGCAGCGTGCAGCCAGGGGGTCTAGCTCTGGCGGATACGCAGTATTTT
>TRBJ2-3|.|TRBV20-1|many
CSARKGGRGDTQYF
TGCAGTGCTAGAAAGGGGGGGCGGGGAGATACGCAGTATTTT
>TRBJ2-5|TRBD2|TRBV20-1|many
CSARQITGGASETQYF
TGCAGTGCTAGACAGATTACGGGGGGGGCCTCGGAGACCCAGTACTTC
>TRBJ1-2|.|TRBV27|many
CASSREAGLGGGYTF
TGTGCCAGCAGTAGGGAGGCCGGGCTAGGGGGTGGCTACACCTTC
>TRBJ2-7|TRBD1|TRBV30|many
CAWRPLDLRTGGRYEQYF
TGTGCCTGGAGACCCCTAGACCTGAGGACAGGGGGAAGGTACGAGCAGTACTTC